A selection of T cell receptor beta chains follows, all from one sample in a study of circulating tumor DNA in untreated peripheral T-cell lymphoma. The data were produced by immunoSEQ multiplex PCR, yet TCRdb's version contains in-frame clones alone and is incomplete. Among fewer than 7,500 clones listed, around 74% were seen once. The sequenced sample consisted of tumor tissue. Receptors originate from a human donor with peripheral T-cell lymphoma. Each CDR3 is given with its conserved first and last residue. The D gene is left open where the match is weak. Not every row has a clone size; where given, it reads once, few, many or a size class.

cdr3_nt: TGTGCCAGCTCAGCAAACCAGGGGGACGGCGCTGAAGCTTTCTTT
cdr3_aa: CASSANQGDGAEAFF
cdr3_length: 15
clone_size: once
j_call: TRBJ1-1
d_call: TRBD1
v_call: TRBV18

cdr3_nt: TGTGCCACCAGCAGAGATCCAGCGGGAGGCACCGGGGAGCTGTTTTTT
cdr3_aa: CATSRDPAGGTGELFF
cdr3_length: 16
clone_size: NA
j_call: TRBJ2-2
d_call: TRBD2
v_call: TRBV15

cdr3_nt: TGTGCCAGTAGTCATGTGGCCTGGGATGGCTACACCTTC
cdr3_aa: CASSHVAWDGYTF
cdr3_length: 13
clone_size: NA
j_call: TRBJ1-2
d_call: NA
v_call: TRBV19

cdr3_nt: TGCAGCGTTCTTTTAGCCAAAAACATTCAGTACTTC
cdr3_aa: CSVLLAKNIQYF
cdr3_length: 12
clone_size: NA
j_call: TRBJ2-4
d_call: NA
v_call: TRBV29-1

cdr3_nt: TGTGCCAGCAGCTTAGTAGGATTTTCTGGAAACACCATATATTTT
cdr3_aa: CASSLVGFSGNTIYF
cdr3_length: 15
clone_size: NA
j_call: TRBJ1-3
d_call: NA
v_call: TRBV11-3

cdr3_nt: TGTGCCAGCAGCTCCGACGGGGCAACTAATGAAAAACTGTTTTTT
cdr3_aa: CASSSDGATNEKLFF
cdr3_length: 15
clone_size: NA
j_call: TRBJ1-4
d_call: NA
v_call: TRBV7-6

cdr3_nt: TGTGCCAGTAGTATTTCTACAGGGGCTTCGAACACTGAAGCTTTCTTT
cdr3_aa: CASSISTGASNTEAFF
cdr3_length: 16
clone_size: NA
j_call: TRBJ1-1
d_call: TRBD1
v_call: TRBV19

cdr3_nt: TGTGCCAGCTCACGCCGAGAACCGGGACATAGGGACTTC
cdr3_aa: CASSRREPGHRDF
cdr3_length: 13
clone_size: NA
j_call: TRBJ2-7
d_call: NA
v_call: TRBV18

cdr3_nt: TGTGCCAGTAGGCCCACCGGAGGAAATGAGCAGTTCTTC
cdr3_aa: CASRPTGGNEQFF
cdr3_length: 13
clone_size: NA
j_call: TRBJ2-1
d_call: NA
v_call: TRBV19

cdr3_nt: TGTGCCAGTAGTAAAGGGACTAGATTCACCGGGGAGCTGTTTTTT
cdr3_aa: CASSKGTRFTGELFF
cdr3_length: 15
clone_size: NA
j_call: TRBJ2-2
d_call: TRBD2
v_call: TRBV19

cdr3_nt: TGTGCCAGTAACTCGCCCGGACGGTCAACTAATGAAAAACTGTTTTTT
cdr3_aa: CASNSPGRSTNEKLFF
cdr3_length: 16
clone_size: NA
j_call: TRBJ1-4
d_call: NA
v_call: TRBV19

cdr3_nt: TGCGCCAGCAGCTTGGGGCGGGAGGGACGCACAGATACGCAGTATTTT
cdr3_aa: CASSLGREGRTDTQYF
cdr3_length: 16
clone_size: NA
j_call: TRBJ2-3
d_call: TRBD2
v_call: TRBV5-1

cdr3_nt: TGCGCCAGCAGCCCCGGGAGGATCTACGAGCAGTACTTC
cdr3_aa: CASSPGRIYEQYF
cdr3_length: 13
clone_size: NA
j_call: TRBJ2-7
d_call: TRBD2
v_call: TRBV23-1

cdr3_nt: TGTGCCTGGAGTGGTCCCGGGACAGGGGGAGCTTTCTTT
cdr3_aa: CAWSGPGTGGAFF
cdr3_length: 13
clone_size: medium-sized
j_call: TRBJ1-1
d_call: TRBD1
v_call: TRBV30

cdr3_nt: TGCGCCAGCAGAGTCTCGCCGGGGCACCAAGAGACCCAGTACTTC
cdr3_aa: CASRVSPGHQETQYF
cdr3_length: 15
clone_size: NA
j_call: TRBJ2-5
d_call: NA
v_call: TRBV5-1

cdr3_nt: TGCGCCAGCAGCTTGTTACAGGTTAACACTGAAGCTTTCTTT
cdr3_aa: CASSLLQVNTEAFF
cdr3_length: 14
clone_size: NA
j_call: TRBJ1-1
d_call: NA
v_call: TRBV5-1

cdr3_nt: TGTGCCAGCAGTTGGCTAGCAGAAGAAACAGATACGCAGTATTTT
cdr3_aa: CASSWLAEETDTQYF
cdr3_length: 15
clone_size: few
j_call: TRBJ2-3
d_call: NA
v_call: TRBV28

cdr3_nt: TGTGCCAGCTCACCCCTAGGCGGGAGAGCGGGTGAAGAGACCCAGTACTTC
cdr3_aa: CASSPLGGRAGEETQYF
cdr3_length: 17
clone_size: NA
j_call: TRBJ2-5
d_call: TRBD2
v_call: TRBV18

cdr3_nt: TGCGCCAGCAGCCCCGGGACAGGGACTAATCAGCCCCAGCATTTT
cdr3_aa: CASSPGTGTNQPQHF
cdr3_length: 15
clone_size: NA
j_call: TRBJ1-5
d_call: TRBD1
v_call: TRBV5-1

cdr3_nt: TGTGCCAGTAGCGACTTGATCCTCACAGATACGCAGTATTTT
cdr3_aa: CASSDLILTDTQYF
cdr3_length: 14
clone_size: NA
j_call: TRBJ2-3
d_call: NA
v_call: TRBV19

cdr3_nt: TGCGCCAGCAGTATTATATTAGGGGAGCTGTTTTTT
cdr3_aa: CASSIILGELFF
cdr3_length: 12
clone_size: NA
j_call: TRBJ2-2
d_call: NA
v_call: TRBV1

cdr3_nt: TGTGCCAGTAGCCGACAGGGAGCAGATACGCAGTATTTT
cdr3_aa: CASSRQGADTQYF
cdr3_length: 13
clone_size: NA
j_call: TRBJ2-3
d_call: TRBD1
v_call: TRBV19

cdr3_nt: TGTGCCAGCTCACCGGGGACAGGGGGACAAAATGAAAAACTGTTTTTT
cdr3_aa: CASSPGTGGQNEKLFF
cdr3_length: 16
clone_size: NA
j_call: TRBJ1-4
d_call: TRBD1
v_call: TRBV18

cdr3_nt: TGTGCCAGCAGCCTCGTAGGCCTCTTGGCGGGCGGCTACACCTTC
cdr3_aa: CASSLVGLLAGGYTF
cdr3_length: 15
clone_size: medium-sized
j_call: TRBJ1-2
d_call: NA
v_call: TRBV11-3

cdr3_nt: TGTGCCAGCAGTGAATTGGGGGGGGCTGAAGCTTTCTTT
cdr3_aa: CASSELGGAEAFF
cdr3_length: 13
clone_size: once
j_call: TRBJ1-1
d_call: NA
v_call: TRBV25-1

cdr3_nt: TGCGCCAGCAGCCCGAAAGCGTTGAGCTCCTACAATGAGCAGTTCTTC
cdr3_aa: CASSPKALSSYNEQFF
cdr3_length: 16
clone_size: NA
j_call: TRBJ2-1
d_call: NA
v_call: TRBV23-1

cdr3_nt: TGTGCCAGCAGCTCCGGAAACAGGGGGTTCAGGGAGCTGTTTTTT
cdr3_aa: CASSSGNRGFRELFF
cdr3_length: 15
clone_size: NA
j_call: TRBJ2-2
d_call: TRBD1
v_call: TRBV11-3

cdr3_nt: TGTGCCAGCTCACCACCGGGAGCCTCCTACGAGCAGTACTTC
cdr3_aa: CASSPPGASYEQYF
cdr3_length: 14
clone_size: NA
j_call: TRBJ2-7
d_call: NA
v_call: TRBV18

cdr3_nt: TGTGCCACCGTGGACAGGGCCTCAGATACGCAGTATTTT
cdr3_aa: CATVDRASDTQYF
cdr3_length: 13
clone_size: NA
j_call: TRBJ2-3
d_call: TRBD1
v_call: TRBV19

cdr3_nt: TGTGCCAGCAGTCCCCTGGGGTTAGGGGCCAACGTCCTGACTTTC
cdr3_aa: CASSPLGLGANVLTF
cdr3_length: 15
clone_size: NA
j_call: TRBJ2-6
d_call: NA
v_call: TRBV28

cdr3_nt: TGTGCCAGCAGGGCCGCGGACATAACAGGTGAAGATACGCAGTATTTT
cdr3_aa: CASRAADITGEDTQYF
cdr3_length: 16
clone_size: NA
j_call: TRBJ2-3
d_call: NA
v_call: TRBV28

cdr3_nt: TGTGCCAGCAGCCAAAGGGGGGCGGACCAGCCCCAGCATTTT
cdr3_aa: CASSQRGADQPQHF
cdr3_length: 14
clone_size: NA
j_call: TRBJ1-5
d_call: NA
v_call: TRBV16

cdr3_nt: TGTGCCAGTAGTCGAACCCGAGGGACAGTCGGAAACACCATATATTTT
cdr3_aa: CASSRTRGTVGNTIYF
cdr3_length: 16
clone_size: few
j_call: TRBJ1-3
d_call: TRBD1
v_call: TRBV19

cdr3_nt: TGTGCCAGCAGCCCAGCCAACAGAGCGAAGACCTACGAGCAGTACTTC
cdr3_aa: CASSPANRAKTYEQYF
cdr3_length: 16
clone_size: once
j_call: TRBJ2-7
d_call: NA
v_call: TRBV28

cdr3_nt: TGTGCCAGCAGCGATCGGGGGAACTATGGCTACACCTTC
cdr3_aa: CASSDRGNYGYTF
cdr3_length: 13
clone_size: NA
j_call: TRBJ1-2
d_call: NA
v_call: TRBV28

cdr3_nt: TGTGCCAGCAGCTTGCCCAAACAGGGAGACACTGAAGCTTTCTTT
cdr3_aa: CASSLPKQGDTEAFF
cdr3_length: 15
clone_size: NA
j_call: TRBJ1-1
d_call: NA
v_call: TRBV11-3

cdr3_nt: TGCGCCAGCAGTGAGAGGACTAGCGGGAGTTATGAGCAGTTCTTC
cdr3_aa: CASSERTSGSYEQFF
cdr3_length: 15
clone_size: NA
j_call: TRBJ2-1
d_call: TRBD2
v_call: TRBV10-2